Listed below are T cell receptor beta chains from one sample, sequenced in a study of cytomegalovirus exposure and HLA in healthy donors. This table comes from immunoSEQ multiplex PCR, and its TCRdb copy is limited to in-frame clones, with some not included. The profile covers 150,000 to 200,000 clones, with 81% appearing a single time and 4.9% taken by the ten largest. Specimen: PBMCs. These receptors were taken from a young woman in good health and CMV-seropositive. The CDR3 runs from the conserved cysteine through the conserved F or W. The order of the fields is clone size, D gene, J gene, V gene, CDR3 DNA, CDR3 protein. A D gene is named only where the DNA matches it firmly. Some rows have no size entry. The others give once, few or many, or a class for an expanded clone.

abundance: NA; d_gene: TRBD2; j_gene: TRBJ2-7; v_gene: TRBV6-5; CDR3nt: TGTGCCAGCAGTTACTCGTACGGGGGGGCCTACGAGCAGTACTTC; CDR3aa: CASSYSYGGAYEQYF
abundance: NA; d_gene: NA; j_gene: TRBJ2-5; v_gene: TRBV2; CDR3nt: TGTGCCAGCAGGTTGTTGGCACAGAACCAAGAGACCCAGTACTTC; CDR3aa: CASRLLAQNQETQYF
abundance: NA; d_gene: TRBD1; j_gene: TRBJ1-4; v_gene: TRBV25-1; CDR3nt: TGTGCCAGCAGTGACCCGGGACAGGGTAATGAAAAACTGTTTTTT; CDR3aa: CASSDPGQGNEKLFF
abundance: NA; d_gene: NA; j_gene: TRBJ1-3; v_gene: TRBV18; CDR3nt: TGTGCCAGCTCACCTAGGATGGGAGAGGAAACTGGAAACACCATATATTTT; CDR3aa: CASSPRMGEETGNTIYF
abundance: NA; d_gene: NA; j_gene: TRBJ1-2; v_gene: TRBV7-6; CDR3nt: TGTGCCAGCAGCTTATCGCCGGGGGTCCGGGGCTACACCTTC; CDR3aa: CASSLSPGVRGYTF
abundance: NA; d_gene: TRBD1; j_gene: TRBJ1-3; v_gene: TRBV9; CDR3nt: TGTGCCAGCAGCAGGACAGGAGGTGGAAACACCATATATTTT; CDR3aa: CASSRTGGGNTIYF
abundance: NA; d_gene: NA; j_gene: TRBJ1-1; v_gene: TRBV7-9; CDR3nt: TGTGCCAGCAGGGGGGGGGCTCGGAACACTGAAGCTTTCTTT; CDR3aa: CASRGGARNTEAFF
abundance: once; d_gene: NA; j_gene: TRBJ2-1; v_gene: TRBV30; CDR3nt: TGTGCCGGGAACCTAGCCGGGGGTGCGAGTGAGCAGTTCTTC; CDR3aa: CAGNLAGGASEQFF
abundance: few; d_gene: TRBD1; j_gene: TRBJ2-1; v_gene: TRBV30; CDR3nt: TGTGCCTGGATGCGGGGACAGGGGAATGATGAGCAGTTCTTC; CDR3aa: CAWMRGQGNDEQFF
abundance: few; d_gene: NA; j_gene: TRBJ2-1; v_gene: TRBV28; CDR3nt: TGTGCCAGCAGTTTAAGTAACAGGGATGAGCAGTTCTTC; CDR3aa: CASSLSNRDEQFF
abundance: NA; d_gene: TRBD2; j_gene: TRBJ2-7; v_gene: TRBV7-2; CDR3nt: TGTGCCAGCAGCTTACTAGCGGGGTACGAGCAGTACTTC; CDR3aa: CASSLLAGYEQYF
abundance: NA; d_gene: NA; j_gene: TRBJ2-3; v_gene: TRBV7-8; CDR3nt: TGTGCCAGCAGCCCATGGACAGCTACGTCCTCGGATACGCAGTATTTT; CDR3aa: CASSPWTATSSDTQYF
abundance: NA; d_gene: NA; j_gene: TRBJ1-2; v_gene: TRBV5-1; CDR3nt: TGCGCCAGCAGCTTGGGGGCCCGGGGGAGAGGGCGGAATGGCTACACCTTC; CDR3aa: CASSLGARGRGRNGYTF
abundance: NA; d_gene: TRBD1; j_gene: TRBJ1-2; v_gene: TRBV28; CDR3nt: TGTGCCAGCAGTTTAGGACTTAACAGGGGGGGCTACACCTTC; CDR3aa: CASSLGLNRGGYTF
abundance: NA; d_gene: TRBD1; j_gene: TRBJ1-5; v_gene: TRBV28; CDR3nt: TGTGCCAGCAGTGTTGACAGGGTACTGGAACCCCAGCATTTT; CDR3aa: CASSVDRVLEPQHF
abundance: NA; d_gene: NA; j_gene: TRBJ2-7; v_gene: TRBV4-1; CDR3nt: TGCGCCAGCAGCGACCTCTTGACAAGGGGTGAAAACTCCGAGCAGTACTTC; CDR3aa: CASSDLLTRGENSEQYF
abundance: NA; d_gene: NA; j_gene: TRBJ1-5; v_gene: TRBV7-7; CDR3nt: TGTGCTAGCGCTCGGCAGCCCCAGCATTTT; CDR3aa: CASARQPQHF
abundance: NA; d_gene: NA; j_gene: TRBJ1-1; v_gene: TRBV7-8; CDR3nt: TGTGCCAGCAGCTTAGTGGAGGCCATAGGGAACACTGAAGCTTTCTTT; CDR3aa: CASSLVEAIGNTEAFF
abundance: NA; d_gene: NA; j_gene: TRBJ2-7; v_gene: TRBV21-1; CDR3nt: TGTGCCAGCGATTTGGGACAGGAGGAGTACTTC; CDR3aa: CASDLGQEEYF
abundance: NA; d_gene: NA; j_gene: TRBJ1-2; v_gene: TRBV5-6; CDR3nt: TGTGCCAGCACTCGGGACTATGGCTACACCTTC; CDR3aa: CASTRDYGYTF
abundance: NA; d_gene: NA; j_gene: TRBJ2-1; v_gene: TRBV6-5; CDR3nt: TGTGCCAGCACCCTCAAGCCGTATTCGGCGGGGGAGCAGTTCTTC; CDR3aa: CASTLKPYSAGEQFF
abundance: NA; d_gene: TRBD1; j_gene: TRBJ1-4; v_gene: TRBV7-9; CDR3nt: TGTGCCAGCAGCTCCGGGACAGGGGAAGAAAATGAAAAACTGTTTTTT; CDR3aa: CASSSGTGEENEKLFF
abundance: NA; d_gene: TRBD2; j_gene: TRBJ2-1; v_gene: TRBV6-1; CDR3nt: TGTGCCAGCAGGGAGCGGGGGGCCTCCTACAATGAGCAGTTCTTC; CDR3aa: CASRERGASYNEQFF
abundance: NA; d_gene: NA; j_gene: TRBJ2-6; v_gene: TRBV18; CDR3nt: TGTGCCAGCTCACCACCTTTTGGCGAACCGGGTGGTGGGGCCAACGTCCTGACTTTC; CDR3aa: CASSPPFGEPGGGANVLTF
abundance: NA; d_gene: TRBD2; j_gene: TRBJ2-2; v_gene: TRBV7-8; CDR3nt: TGTGCCAGCAGCCTTAGCGGGGGGTCCGGAGGGGAGCTGTTTTTT; CDR3aa: CASSLSGGSGGELFF
abundance: NA; d_gene: TRBD2; j_gene: TRBJ2-1; v_gene: TRBV7-3; CDR3nt: TGTGCCAGCAGCGAGGGAGCGGGGGGATACAATGAGCAGTTCTTC; CDR3aa: CASSEGAGGYNEQFF
abundance: NA; d_gene: TRBD2; j_gene: TRBJ2-5; v_gene: TRBV9; CDR3nt: TGTGCCAGCAGCGTAGCTACTAGCGGGGGAACCGAGACCCAGTACTTC; CDR3aa: CASSVATSGGTETQYF
abundance: NA; d_gene: NA; j_gene: TRBJ2-3; v_gene: TRBV5-1; CDR3nt: TGCGCCAGCAGCTTGGCGGGGGAAGATACGCAGTATTTT; CDR3aa: CASSLAGEDTQYF
abundance: NA; d_gene: NA; j_gene: TRBJ1-1; v_gene: TRBV30; CDR3nt: TGTGCCTGGACCCAAGGCTTGAGGACTGAAGCTTTCTTT; CDR3aa: CAWTQGLRTEAFF
abundance: NA; d_gene: TRBD1; j_gene: TRBJ2-7; v_gene: TRBV2; CDR3nt: TGTGCCAGCAGTCGGGACAGGGGAATTTCCTACGAGCAGTACTTC; CDR3aa: CASSRDRGISYEQYF
abundance: NA; d_gene: TRBD1; j_gene: TRBJ2-2; v_gene: TRBV7-8; CDR3nt: TGTGCCAGCAGCCCCCGGACAGGGGGCATCGACGGGGAGCTGTTTTTT; CDR3aa: CASSPRTGGIDGELFF
abundance: NA; d_gene: TRBD1; j_gene: TRBJ2-5; v_gene: TRBV19; CDR3nt: TGTGCCAGTAGTATCGCTACTACAGGGGGACAAGAGACCCAGTACTTC; CDR3aa: CASSIATTGGQETQYF
abundance: NA; d_gene: TRBD1; j_gene: TRBJ2-7; v_gene: TRBV5-8; CDR3nt: TGTGCCAGCAGTCGGACAGGGGCCTACGAGCAGTACTTC; CDR3aa: CASSRTGAYEQYF
abundance: few; d_gene: NA; j_gene: TRBJ2-2; v_gene: TRBV5-1; CDR3nt: TGCGCCAGCAGCTTGGGACAGAAGGCGACCGGGGAGCTGTTTTTT; CDR3aa: CASSLGQKATGELFF
abundance: NA; d_gene: NA; j_gene: TRBJ2-7; v_gene: TRBV6-6; CDR3nt: TGTGCCAGCAGTTACTCTGGGGGGAGGAGCTCCTACGAGCAGTACTTC; CDR3aa: CASSYSGGRSSYEQYF
abundance: few; d_gene: TRBD1; j_gene: TRBJ2-1; v_gene: TRBV4-1; CDR3nt: TGCGCCAGCAGTTCCCCAGGGGGTAAGGCCGTCCATCCCAGTCCCTACAATGAGCAGTTCTTC; CDR3aa: CASSSPGGKAVHPSPYNEQFF
abundance: NA; d_gene: NA; j_gene: TRBJ1-1; v_gene: TRBV10-3; CDR3nt: TGTGCCATCAGTGAAAAGACCCTGACCTTTTACGAGGGCACTGAAGCTTTCTTT; CDR3aa: CAISEKTLTFYEGTEAFF